Reported below is one T cell receptor (beta chain). The sample originates from a study of blood T cell repertoires in COVID-19. About the study: COVID-19 samples collected from the United States, Italy and Spain covered acute and convalescent phases.

Assignments of participants to cohorts depended upon their own reported clinical history. Germline V gene data show CDR1 as SGDLS and CDR2 as YYNGEE. V dropped 3 bases and J dropped 3; count of bases not matched to a gene: 5. This CDR3 contains 17 residues. Profiled with immunoSEQ multiplex PCR; TCRdb holds only in-frame clones, not every one. Of fewer than 350,000 clones listed, around 86% were seen once; the top ten hold around 4%. The chain has TRBV9 and TRBJ2-6, with 11 positions matching TRBD1. The specimen was PBMCs or T cells enriched from blood (not recorded which). This receptor was taken from a woman aged 40-49 years with acute COVID-19. In DNA form, the CDR3 reads TGTGCCAGCAGCGCGGGACAGGGGGTTGGTGGGGCCAACGTCCTGACTTTC. The encoded protein is CASSAGQGVGGANVLTF.